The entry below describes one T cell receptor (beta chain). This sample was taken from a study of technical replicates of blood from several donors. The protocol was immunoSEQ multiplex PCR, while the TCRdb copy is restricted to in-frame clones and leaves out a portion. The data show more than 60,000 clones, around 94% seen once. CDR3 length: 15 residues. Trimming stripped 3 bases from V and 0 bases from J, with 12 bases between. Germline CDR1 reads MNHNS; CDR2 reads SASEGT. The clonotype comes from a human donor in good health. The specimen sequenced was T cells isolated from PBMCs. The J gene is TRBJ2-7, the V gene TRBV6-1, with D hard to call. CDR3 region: CASSEPTFSSYEQYF. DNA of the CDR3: TGTGCCAGCAGTGAGCCAACGTTCAGCTCCTACGAGCAGTACTTC.